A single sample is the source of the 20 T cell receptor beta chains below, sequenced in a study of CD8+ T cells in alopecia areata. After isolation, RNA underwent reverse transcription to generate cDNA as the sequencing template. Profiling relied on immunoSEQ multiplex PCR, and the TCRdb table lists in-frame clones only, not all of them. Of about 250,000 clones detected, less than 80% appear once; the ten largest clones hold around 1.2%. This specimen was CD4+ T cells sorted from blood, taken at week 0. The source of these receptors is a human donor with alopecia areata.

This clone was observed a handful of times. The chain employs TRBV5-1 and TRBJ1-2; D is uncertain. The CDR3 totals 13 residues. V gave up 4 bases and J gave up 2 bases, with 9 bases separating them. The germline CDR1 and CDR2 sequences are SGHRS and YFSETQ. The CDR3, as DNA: TGCGCCAGCAGCCCCGCGATCAACTATGGCTACACCTTC. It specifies CASSPAINYGYTF.

Here the CDR3 DNA reads TGCGCCAGCAGCCAACACAGGGGAAGCTCCTACAATGAGCAGTTCTTC. Protein: CASSQHRGSSYNEQFF. The genes are TRBV4-3 and TRBJ2-1; 7 bases align to TRBD1. Trimming cost V 2 bases and J 0 bases; bases outside gene matches: 4. Germline V gene lookup returns CDR1 LGHNA and CDR2 YSLEER. CDR3 length: 16 amino acids.

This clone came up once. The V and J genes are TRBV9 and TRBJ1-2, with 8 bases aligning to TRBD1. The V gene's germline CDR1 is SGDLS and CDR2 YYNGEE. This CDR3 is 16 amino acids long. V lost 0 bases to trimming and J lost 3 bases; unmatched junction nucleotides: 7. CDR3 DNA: TGTGCCAGCAGCGTAGTGACAGGGGCACCGCACTATGGCTACACCTTC. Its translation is CASSVVTGAPHYGYTF.

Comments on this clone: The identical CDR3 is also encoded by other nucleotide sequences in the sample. CDR3 coding DNA: TGCAGCGTGGGGTTCTCTGGAAACACCATATATTTT. It is translated as CSVGFSGNTIYF. The gene calls are TRBV29-1 and TRBJ1-3; D call uncertain. The germline CDR1 and CDR2 sequences are SQVTM and ANQGSEA. Trimming cost V 6 bases and J 0 bases, with 6 bases left between them. The CDR3 contains 12 residues.

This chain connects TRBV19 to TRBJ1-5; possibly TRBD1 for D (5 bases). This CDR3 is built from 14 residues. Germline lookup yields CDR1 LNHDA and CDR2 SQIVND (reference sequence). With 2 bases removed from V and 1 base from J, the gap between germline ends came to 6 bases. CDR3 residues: CASSIWGSNQPQHF. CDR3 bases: TGTGCCAGTAGTATATGGGGGAGCAATCAGCCCCAGCATTTT.

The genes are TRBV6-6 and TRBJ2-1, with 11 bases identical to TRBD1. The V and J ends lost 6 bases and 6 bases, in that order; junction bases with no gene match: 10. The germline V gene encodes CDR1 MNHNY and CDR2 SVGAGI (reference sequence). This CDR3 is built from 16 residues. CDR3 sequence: CASSKTGTGGTNEQFF. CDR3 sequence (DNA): TGTGCCAGCAGCAAAACCGGGACAGGGGGAACCAATGAGCAGTTCTTC.

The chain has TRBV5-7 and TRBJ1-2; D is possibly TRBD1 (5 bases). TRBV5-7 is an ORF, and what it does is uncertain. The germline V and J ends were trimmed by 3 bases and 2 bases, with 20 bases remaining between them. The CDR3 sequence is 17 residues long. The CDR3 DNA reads TGTGCCAGCAGCTGGGACTTCAGGGAGAACTTCAACTATGGCTACACCTTC. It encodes CASSWDFRENFNYGYTF.

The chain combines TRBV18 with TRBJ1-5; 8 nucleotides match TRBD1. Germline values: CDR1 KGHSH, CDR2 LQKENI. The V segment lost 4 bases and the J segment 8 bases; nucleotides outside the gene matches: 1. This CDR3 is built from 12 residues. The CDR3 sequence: CASSQDREPQHF. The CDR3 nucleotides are TGTGCCAGCTCACAGGACAGGGAGCCCCAGCATTTT.

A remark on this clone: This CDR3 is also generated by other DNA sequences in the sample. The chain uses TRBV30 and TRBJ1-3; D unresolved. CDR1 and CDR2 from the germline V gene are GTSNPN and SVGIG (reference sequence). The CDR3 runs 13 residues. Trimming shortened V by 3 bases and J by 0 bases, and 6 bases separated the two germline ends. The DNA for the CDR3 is TGTGCCTGGAGCTCATACTCTGGAAACACCATATATTTT. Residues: CAWSSYSGNTIYF.

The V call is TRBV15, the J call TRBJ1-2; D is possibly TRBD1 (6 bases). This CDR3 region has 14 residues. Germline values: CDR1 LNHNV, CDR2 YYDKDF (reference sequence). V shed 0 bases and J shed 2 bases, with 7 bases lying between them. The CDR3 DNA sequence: TGTGCCACCAGCAGAGACAGGGGAAACTATGGCTACACCTTC. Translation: CATSRDRGNYGYTF.

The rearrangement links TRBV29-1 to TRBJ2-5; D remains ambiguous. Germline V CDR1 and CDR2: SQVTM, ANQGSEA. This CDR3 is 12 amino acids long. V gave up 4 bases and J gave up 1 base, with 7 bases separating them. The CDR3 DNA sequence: TGCAGCGTTGTCAGCAGCCAAGAGACCCAGTACTTC. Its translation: CSVVSSQETQYF.

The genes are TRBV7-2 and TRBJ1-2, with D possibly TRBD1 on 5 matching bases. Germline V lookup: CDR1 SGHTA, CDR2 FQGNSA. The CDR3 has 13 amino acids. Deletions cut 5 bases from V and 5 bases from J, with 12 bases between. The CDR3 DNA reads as TGTGCCAGCAGCCCCGACAGTGAATATGGCTACACCTTC. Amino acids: CASSPDSEYGYTF.

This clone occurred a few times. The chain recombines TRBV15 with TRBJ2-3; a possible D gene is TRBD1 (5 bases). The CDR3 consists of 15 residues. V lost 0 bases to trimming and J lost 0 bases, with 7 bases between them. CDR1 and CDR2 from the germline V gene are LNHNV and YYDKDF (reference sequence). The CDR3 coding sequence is TGTGCCACCAGCAGAGATGACAGTAGCACAGATACGCAGTATTTT. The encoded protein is CATSRDDSSTDTQYF.

This CDR3 reads CATRGGTEAFF. The CDR3 DNA is TGTGCCACCCGTGGGGGCACTGAAGCTTTCTTT. The chain employs TRBV11-2 and TRBJ1-1, with D maybe TRBD1 (5 bases). V shed 10 bases and J shed 4 bases, with 10 bases lying between them. Germline V gene data show CDR1 as SGHAT and CDR2 as FQNNGV. The CDR3 runs 11 residues. Together with reference TRBV11-2 and TRBJ1-1, the CDR3 gives the full variable domain: EAGVAQSPRYKIIEKRQSVAFWCNPISGHATLYWYQQILGQGPKLLIQFQNNGVVDDSQLPKDRFSAERLKGVDSTLKIQPAKLEDSAVYLCATRGGTEAFFGQGTRLTVV.

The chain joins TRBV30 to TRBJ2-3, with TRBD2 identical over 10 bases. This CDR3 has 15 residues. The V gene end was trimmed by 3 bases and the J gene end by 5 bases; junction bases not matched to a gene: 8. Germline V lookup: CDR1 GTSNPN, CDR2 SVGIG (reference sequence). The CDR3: CAWSQLAGPGDTQYF. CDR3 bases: TGTGCCTGGAGCCAACTAGCGGGGCCGGGAGATACGCAGTATTTT.

The chain's CDR3 is CASSTRVDHQPQHF. CDR3 in DNA: TGTGCCAGCAGCACCCGGGTCGACCATCAGCCCCAGCATTTT. The chain combines TRBV7-2 with TRBJ1-5; D not certain. Germline CDR1 SGHTA, CDR2 FQGNSA. V was trimmed by 5 bases and J by 5 bases, leaving 13 bases between them. The CDR3 has 14 residues.

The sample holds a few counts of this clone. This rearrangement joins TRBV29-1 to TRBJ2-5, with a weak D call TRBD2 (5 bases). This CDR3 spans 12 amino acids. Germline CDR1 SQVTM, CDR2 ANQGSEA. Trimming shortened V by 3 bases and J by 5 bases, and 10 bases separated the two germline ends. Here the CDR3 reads CSVDHGEETQYF. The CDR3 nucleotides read TGCAGCGTTGACCACGGGGAGGAGACCCAGTACTTC.

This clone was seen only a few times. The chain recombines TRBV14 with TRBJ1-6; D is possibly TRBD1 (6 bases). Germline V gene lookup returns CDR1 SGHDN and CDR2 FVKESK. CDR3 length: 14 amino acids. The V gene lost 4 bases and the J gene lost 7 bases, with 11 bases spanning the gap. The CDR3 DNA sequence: TGTGCCAGCAGCCTGGACAGAGCGAATTCACCCCTCCACTTT. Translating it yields CASSLDRANSPLHF.

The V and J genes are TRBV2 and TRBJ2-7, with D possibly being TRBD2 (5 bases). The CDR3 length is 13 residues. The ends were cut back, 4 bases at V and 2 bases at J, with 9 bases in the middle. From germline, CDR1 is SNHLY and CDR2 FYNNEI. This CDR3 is CASSGGRAYEQYF. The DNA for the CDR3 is TGTGCCAGCAGTGGAGGGCGTGCCTACGAGCAGTACTTC.

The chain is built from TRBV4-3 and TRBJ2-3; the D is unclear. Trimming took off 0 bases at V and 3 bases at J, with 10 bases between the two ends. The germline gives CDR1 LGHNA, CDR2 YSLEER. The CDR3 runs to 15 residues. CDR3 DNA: TGCGCCAGCAGCCAAGATCCAGCTGTTACAGATACGCAGTATTTT. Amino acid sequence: CASSQDPAVTDTQYF.